The next 6 T cell receptor beta chains were all read from a single sample in a study of cytomegalovirus exposure and HLA in healthy donors. The study ran its PCR with 60 Vbeta and 13 Jbeta primers. Sequenced by immunoSEQ multiplex PCR; TCRdb stores in-frame clones only, minus some. This table holds about 150,000 clones, roughly 82% found once. Sequencing was performed on PBMCs. The receptors here all came from a woman aged 50 to 60 in good health and CMV-seropositive.

This chain joins TRBV19 and TRBJ1-1; the match to TRBD1 covers 7 bases. The length of the CDR3 is 12 residues. Looked up from germline, CDR1 is LNHDA and CDR2 is SQIVND (reference sequence). The junction had 3 bases not matched to a gene; V was cut back by 10 bases and J by 1 base. The CDR3 spells CATRTGNTEAFF. Here the CDR3 DNA reads TGTGCCACCCGGACAGGGAACACTGAAGCTTTCTTT.

This CDR3 is CASSRGFDSPLHF. The DNA of the CDR3 is TGTGCCAGCTCGCGCGGGTTTGATTCACCCCTCCACTTT. This chain joins TRBV7-9 and TRBJ1-6; no reliable D call. Germline loops: CDR1 SEHNR, CDR2 FQNEAQ (reference sequence). V lost 8 bases and J 8 bases, leaving 13 bases between the germline ends. The CDR3 extends over 13 amino acids.

The rearrangement joins TRBV7-2 to TRBJ1-6; no definite D call. Trimming pared 5 bases from V and 2 bases from J, leaving 13 bases between. This CDR3 is 16 amino acids long. Germline V gene sequence: CDR1 SGHTA, CDR2 FQGNSA. The CDR3 DNA follows: TGTGCCAGCAGCGGTCGGGTAGCTACCTATAATTCACCCCTCCACTTT. It encodes CASSGRVATYNSPLHF.

This clone was picked up one time. V is TRBV7-9 and J is TRBJ1-1, with D tentatively TRBD1 (5 bases). The germline V gene has CDR1 SEHNR and CDR2 FQNEAQ (reference sequence). This CDR3 is built from 13 residues. V lost 7 bases and J lost 1, with 10 bases in between. The CDR3 region is CASIREANTEAFF. The CDR3 DNA is TGTGCCAGCATCAGGGAGGCGAACACTGAAGCTTTCTTT.

The chain joins TRBV25-1 to TRBJ2-1, with D possibly TRBD2 on 6 matching bases. Germline V gene sequence: CDR1 MGHDK, CDR2 SYGVNS. CDR3 length equals 13 residues. The V end was cut by 0 bases, the J end by 7 bases, with 7 bases between. For the CDR3, the DNA is TGTGCCAGCAGTGAATATCGGGGGAATGAGCAGTTCTTC. Translating it yields CASSEYRGNEQFF. Supplemented by reference TRBV25-1 and TRBJ2-1, the full variable domain reads EADIYQTPRYLVIGTGKKITLECSQTMGHDKMYWYQQDPGMELHLIHYSYGVNSTEKGDLSSESTVSRIRTEHFPLTLESARPSHTSQYLCASSEYRGNEQFFGPGTRLTVL.

This clone occurred a few times. Mismatch with germline at one junction end may stem from a read error. This chain links TRBV7-7 with TRBJ2-1; 8 bases agree with TRBD2. This CDR3 is 13 amino acids long. Per germline, CDR1 SSHAT and CDR2 FNYEAQ (reference sequence). DNA for the CDR3: TGTGCTAGCAGTCGCGGACTAGCCCATGAGCAGTTCTTC. Translation gives CASSRGLAHEQFF.